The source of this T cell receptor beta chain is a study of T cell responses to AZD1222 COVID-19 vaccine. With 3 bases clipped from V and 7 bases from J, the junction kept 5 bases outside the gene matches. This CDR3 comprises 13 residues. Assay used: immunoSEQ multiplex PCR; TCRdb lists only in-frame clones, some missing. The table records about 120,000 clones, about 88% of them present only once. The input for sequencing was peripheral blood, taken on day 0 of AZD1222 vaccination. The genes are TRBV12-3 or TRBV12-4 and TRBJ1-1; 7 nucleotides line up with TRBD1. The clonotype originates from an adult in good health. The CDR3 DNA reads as TGTGCCAGCAGTTTGGGACAGCTGGGTGAAGCTTTCTTT. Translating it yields CASSLGQLGEAFF.